This TCR beta chain is drawn from a study of cytomegalovirus exposure and HLA in healthy donors. Study observations and caveats: Common viral pathogens (according to a later analysis) appeared linked to several of the most significant clusters.

About this clone itself: Its matching antigen is unknown.

Germline CDR1 MNHEY, CDR2 SVGAGI. The germline V and J ends were trimmed by 4 bases and 2 bases, with 15 bases remaining between them. There are 16 residues in the CDR3. PCR amplification relied on 60 Vbeta primers (plus 13 Jbeta primers). The protocol was immunoSEQ multiplex PCR, while the TCRdb copy is restricted to in-frame clones and leaves out a portion. The profile covers some 180,000 clones, with about four fifths appearing a single time and 14% taken by the ten largest. This receptor was taken from a young woman in good health and CMV-seropositive. Material for sequencing was PBMCs. The chain is built from TRBV6-5 and TRBJ1-5; D is ambiguous. CDR3 sequence (DNA): TGTGCCAGCAGTTGGTCGGAAAGGCGGGGCAATCAGCCCCAGCATTTT. Translating it yields CASSWSERRGNQPQHF.